Below, 8 T cell receptor beta chains from the same sample are listed, as sequenced in a study of cytomegalovirus exposure and HLA in healthy donors. Researchers ran the PCR with 60 Vbeta and 13 Jbeta primers. Clones were sequenced by immunoSEQ multiplex PCR, and TCRdb holds only the in-frame ones, with some missing. The profile covers 65,000 or so clones, with over 50% appearing a single time and about 3% taken by the ten largest. The source material was PBMCs. The receptors were gathered from a man aged 30-40 years in good health and CMV-seronegative.

This clone has just a few counts. The chain links TRBV29-1 to TRBJ2-1; TRBD2 aligns across 8 bases. Unmatched junction bases numbered 9, after V lost 1 base and J lost 4 bases. The CDR3 spans 16 residues. Germline CDR1 and CDR2: SQVTM and ANQGSEA. The CDR3 bases are TGCAGCGTTGAAGGCGACGGCGGGGGGATATACAATGAGCAGTTCTTC. Its translation: CSVEGDGGGIYNEQFF.

The rearrangement joins TRBV30 to TRBJ1-5; 9 bases align to TRBD1. Germline CDR1 GTSNPN, CDR2 SVGIG (reference sequence). Trimming at V came to 3 bases and at J to 4 bases, leaving 7 bases not matched to a gene. The CDR3 is 15 amino acids. CDR3 loop: CAWRRTGAGNQPQHF. The DNA for the CDR3 is TGTGCCTGGAGACGGACAGGGGCGGGTAATCAGCCCCAGCATTTT.

V is TRBV27 and J is TRBJ2-7, with a weak D call TRBD2 (6 bases). V was pared by 2 bases and J by 5 bases, with 10 bases between. The germline V gene has CDR1 MNHEY and CDR2 SMNVEV (reference sequence). This CDR3 is built from 13 residues. The CDR3 bases are TGTGCCAGCAGTTTAGGGGGGTCCAACGAGCAGTACTTC. This gives the protein CASSLGGSNEQYF.

J is TRBJ2-7 and V is TRBV5-1; 9 bases match TRBD2. Trimming cost V 0 bases and J 6 bases; bases outside gene matches: 10. This CDR3 is built from 16 residues. Germline CDR1 reads SGHRS; CDR2 reads YFSETQ. The DNA of the CDR3 is TGCGCCAGCAGCTTGGTGGCGGGACTAGCAGCGAGCGAGCAGTACTTC. Its translation: CASSLVAGLAASEQYF.

The table lists this clone with a count of one. This chain joins TRBV4-2 and TRBJ1-2; TRBD1 matches 9 bases. The CDR3 is 15 amino acids. J gave up 8 bases and V 1 base, and 8 bases lay outside the gene matches. From germline, CDR1 is LGHNA and CDR2 YNFKEQ. The DNA for the CDR3 is TGTGCCAGCAGCCAAGTATGGACAGGGGAAGGAGGCTACACCTTC. This sequence encodes CASSQVWTGEGGYTF.

The rearrangement links TRBV29-1 to TRBJ2-7, with TRBD2 as a possible D gene (5 bases). This CDR3 is 14 amino acids long. Trimming took 0 bases from V and 5 from J, leaving 14 bases between them. CDR1 and CDR2 from the germline V gene are SQVTM and ANQGSEA. For the CDR3, the DNA is TGCAGCGTTGAAGAAAGAGGGCTTGCCCACGAGCAGTACTTC. Amino acids: CSVEERGLAHEQYF.

The chain has TRBV4-1 and TRBJ2-4; D not certain. The V gene's germline CDR1 is MGHRA and CDR2 YSYEKL. The CDR3 consists of 13 residues. V gave up 0 bases and J gave up 8 bases, with 8 bases separating them. CDR3 DNA: TGCGCCAGCAGCCAAGAGGGCTGGGACATTCAGTACTTC. Translated: CASSQEGWDIQYF.

This chain joins TRBV7-2 and TRBJ1-5; D not resolved. CDR1 and CDR2 from the germline V gene are SGHTA and FQGNSA. V dropped 3 bases and J dropped 1 base, with 10 bases sitting between them. This CDR3 contains 15 residues. The CDR3 nucleotides read TGTGCCAGCAGCTTCGGGGATAGGAGCAATCAGCCCCAGCATTTT. It yields the protein CASSFGDRSNQPQHF.